This T cell receptor beta chain was documented in a study of vaccination and CD4 T cells after COVID-19. About the research overall: Cellular stimulation was performed using overlapping spike peptides derived from SARS-CoV-2, HCoV-NL63, HCoV-OC43 and HCoV-229E.

This clonotype showed up just a few times. The antigen remains undetermined. The CDR3 runs to 14 residues. Germline V gene lookup returns CDR1 ENHRY and CDR2 SYGVKD. Trimming cost V 5 bases and J 1 base; bases outside gene matches: 4. Cultured CD4+ T cell DNA was sequenced using the Oncomine TCR Beta short-read assay. Using its own MiXCR run on the PCR reads, TCRdb lists one record per CDR3 protein. This sample has approximately 17,000 distinct CDR3 sequences, with around two fifths found just once. Treatment of the sample: approximately nine-day PBMC culture with coronavirus spike peptide pools or control peptides (ViraFEST assay). Peptide pools at 10 ug/ml and IL-2 at about 9.6 IU/ml were added to cultures of a few million PBMCs per well.

The V gene is TRBV10-3, the J gene TRBJ2-7; 8 bases line up with TRBD1. The source is a human donor who had recovered from COVID-19. The sequenced sample consisted of CD4+ T cells from blood, cultured in vitro. CDR3: CAISTRDRSYEQYF. The DNA of the CDR3 is TGTGCCATCAGTACCCGGGACAGGTCCTACGAGCAGTACTTC.